This TCR beta chain was identified in a study of CD8 T cells in Susac syndrome. TCR beta was sequenced from blood CD8+ and CD4+ T cells. Negative isolation yielded CD4+ and CD8+ T cells, and FACS enriched TEMRA cells. An amount of RNA that ranged from roughly 0.45 to 1 ug was reverse transcribed with random hexamers. Multiplex immunoSEQ PCR targeted 54 Vbeta and 13 Jbeta TCR beta segments. TCRdb redid the calling of the immunoSEQ multiplex PCR reads with MiXCR, one entry per CDR3 protein. The sample holds over 95,000 distinct CDR3 sequences; roughly 90% are singletons and the top ten take about 0.12%. This CDR3 contains 18 residues. The junction had 7 bases not matched to a gene; V was cut back by 5 bases and J by 1 base. The germline V gene has CDR1 SGHTA and CDR2 FQGNSA.

V and J are TRBV7-2 and TRBJ2-2; 13 bases fit TRBD2. The clonotype was recovered from a human donor in good health. The sample comprised CD8+ T cells from PBMCs. CDR3 in amino acids: CASSPRTSGGLNTGELFF. The CDR3 bases are TGTGCCAGCAGCCCGCGGACTAGCGGGGGCTTGAACACCGGGGAGCTGTTTTTT.